These 21 T cell receptor beta chains originate from one sample sequenced in a study of T cells after yellow fever vaccination. TCRdb reprocessed the 5' RACE reads with MiXCR, giving one entry per CDR3 protein. Of a few hundred thousand distinct CDR3 sequences detected, about 15% appear once; the ten largest clones hold roughly 17%. This specimen consisted of PBMCs, obtained 5 days after the first yellow fever vaccination. Receptors were obtained from a man aged 18-30 years who received the YFV17D yellow fever vaccine.

DNA of the CDR3: TGCAGTGCTAGTTCAACTGTGGATTCCTACGAGCAGTACTTC. This sequence encodes CSASSTVDSYEQYF. The gene calls are TRBV20-1 and TRBJ2-7, with unresolved D. V was shortened by 3 bases and J by 1 base, with 13 bases between the two germline ends. The CDR3 has 14 residues. In germline, CDR1 is DFQATT, CDR2 SNEGSKA (reference sequence).

This clonotype was observed a few times. This chain uses TRBV6-2 or TRBV6-3 with TRBJ2-4; TRBD1 agrees at 8 bases. The V segment lost 6 bases and the J segment 1 base; nucleotides outside the gene matches: 5. The V gene's germline CDR1 is MNHEY and CDR2 SVGEGT. The CDR3 spans 15 residues. CDR3 in amino acids: CASRDREEAKNIQYF. The CDR3 DNA is TGTGCCAGCAGGGACAGGGAGGAGGCCAAAAACATTCAGTACTTC.

The chain joins TRBV18 to TRBJ1-1; 8 nucleotides agree with TRBD1. Germline values: CDR1 KGHSH, CDR2 LQKENI. Trimming took 3 bases from V and 7 from J; bases not matched to a gene: 7. The CDR3 spans 14 residues. CDR3 in DNA: TGTGCCAGCTCACCGGCCGGGACAGGAGTTGAAGCTTTCTTT. Protein product: CASSPAGTGVEAFF.

V is TRBV7-2 and J is TRBJ1-6; D unclear. The CDR3 covers 15 residues. The V gene's germline CDR1 is SGHTA and CDR2 FQGNSA. V was cut by 3 bases and J by 2 bases, with 8 bases left in between. The CDR3, as DNA: TGTGCCAGCAGCTTGGGGTTACCCTATAATTCACCCCTCCACTTT. Amino acids: CASSLGLPYNSPLHF. Variable domain in full (rest from reference TRBV7-2 and TRBJ1-6): GAGVSQSPSNKVTEKGKDVELRCDPISGHTALYWYRQSLGQGLEFLIYFQGNSAPDKSGLPSDRFSAERTGGSVSTLTIQRTQQEDSAVYLCASSLGLPYNSPLHFGNGTRLTVT.

The chain joins TRBV4-2 to TRBJ2-4; 11 bases agree with TRBD1. This CDR3 is built from 17 residues. After removal of 4 bases from V and 8 bases from J, the junction contained 13 bases not matched to a gene. In germline, CDR1 is LGHNA, CDR2 YNFKEQ. CDR3 sequence: CASSPGAWTGGRDIQYF. CDR3 bases: TGTGCCAGCAGCCCCGGGGCATGGACAGGGGGCCGGGACATTCAGTACTTC.

This clonotype was seen a few times. The J gene is TRBJ2-3, the V gene TRBV11-2, with TRBD1 matching 7 bases. Trimming removed 8 bases from V and 3 bases from J; junction bases left unmatched: 11. The germline V gene encodes CDR1 SGHAT and CDR2 FQNNGV. The CDR3 consists of 15 residues. CDR3 sequence: CASGVGDSATDTQYF. Here the CDR3 DNA reads TGTGCCAGCGGGGTAGGGGACAGCGCGACAGATACGCAGTATTTT. The full variable domain, in which reference TRBV11-2 and TRBJ2-3 provide the parts outside the CDR3, is EAGVAQSPRYKIIEKRQSVAFWCNPISGHATLYWYQQILGQGPKLLIQFQNNGVVDDSQLPKDRFSAERLKGVDSTLKIQPAKLEDSAVYLCASGVGDSATDTQYFGPGTRLTVL.

This clonotype was seen ten or more times. The V call is TRBV15, the J call TRBJ2-5; D gene uncertain. V was pared by 6 bases and J by 1 base, with 15 bases between. The CDR3 runs 15 residues. Germline assignment: CDR1 LNHNV and CDR2 YYDKDF (reference sequence). The CDR3 DNA follows: TGTGCCACCAGTTCCGGGCCCCTGGTCCAAGAGACCCAGTACTTC. Translated: CATSSGPLVQETQYF.

This clonotype has more than one count but fewer than ten. DNA for the CDR3: TGCAGTGCCATACAGGTTGATAATTCACCCCTCCACTTT. Translation gives CSAIQVDNSPLHF. The chain couples TRBV20-1 to TRBJ1-6, with a tentative D call TRBD1 (5 bases). V was pared by 6 bases and J by 5 bases, with 11 bases between. From germline, CDR1 is DFQATT and CDR2 SNEGSKA (reference sequence). The CDR3 is made up of 13 amino acids.

This clonotype came up a few times. The V and J genes are TRBV5-6 and TRBJ2-7; the D call may be TRBD1 or TRBD2 (5 bases each). In germline, CDR1 is SGHDT, CDR2 YYEEEE. This CDR3 has 14 residues. As DNA, the CDR3 is TGTGCCAGCGGCTTCCGGGACGCCACCTACGAGCAGTACGTC. Translation gives CASGFRDATYEQYV.

This chain joins TRBV20-1 and TRBJ1-2; TRBD1 matches at 10 bases. Germline V lookup: CDR1 DFQATT, CDR2 SNEGSKA (reference sequence). This CDR3 has 14 amino acids. J lost 4 bases, V lost 1 base, and 3 bases had no gene match. The DNA of the CDR3 is TGCAGTGCTAGAGTTCGACAGGGGGCCTATGGCTACACCTTC. This codes for CSARVRQGAYGYTF.

This chain links TRBV7-9 with TRBJ1-1; tentative D call: TRBD1 (5 bases). V lost 1 base and J 0 bases, leaving 15 bases between the germline ends. CDR3 length: 17 amino acids. Germline V CDR1 and CDR2: SEHNR, FQNEAQ (reference sequence). CDR3 DNA: TGTGCCAGCAGCTTAGAAGGAGGCAGGGTGATGAACACTGAAGCTTTCTTT. Residues: CASSLEGGRVMNTEAFF.

CDR3 sequence reads: CATGLAGEASYEQYV. The CDR3 DNA sequence: TGTGCCACGGGACTAGCGGGGGAGGCCTCCTACGAGCAGTACGTC. The V call is TRBV28, the J call TRBJ2-7; 14 bases line up with TRBD2. Germline V gene lookup returns CDR1 MDHEN and CDR2 SYDVKM. V was pared by 10 bases and J by 0 bases, with 5 bases of the junction left unmatched. The CDR3 runs 15 residues.

This chain connects TRBV6-1 to TRBJ1-1; 8 bases agree with TRBD1. The CDR3 covers 13 residues. The V and J ends lost 6 bases and 7 bases, in that order; junction bases with no gene match: 7. Germline-derived CDR1 and CDR2 are MNHNS and SASEGT. The CDR3 here is CASRGRTGLEAFF. CDR3 nucleotides: TGTGCCAGCAGGGGAAGGACAGGGCTTGAAGCTTTCTTT.

This clonotype has just a few counts. The chain links TRBV2 to TRBJ2-1, with 13 bases fitting TRBD2. The CDR3 runs 15 residues. V shed 5 bases and J 6 bases; nucleotides not matched to a gene: 4. In germline, CDR1 is SNHLY, CDR2 FYNNEI. In DNA, the CDR3 is TGTGCCAGCAGTAAACTAGCGGGGGGGCCCAATGAGCAGTTCTTC. Translated: CASSKLAGGPNEQFF.

This clonotype was picked up a small number of times. The rearrangement uses TRBV7-9 and TRBJ2-2; D tentatively reads TRBD1 or TRBD2 (5 bases each). Germline V gives CDR1 SEHNR, CDR2 FQNEAQ (reference sequence). With 5 bases removed from V and 9 bases from J, the gap between germline ends came to 10 bases. The CDR3 extends over 12 amino acids. The CDR3 DNA reads TGTGCCAGCAGCCGGGACCCCCGGGAGCTGTTTTTT. This encodes CASSRDPRELFF. Based on the CDR3 plus reference TRBV7-9 and TRBJ2-2, the full variable domain is DTGVSQNPRHKITKRGQNVTFRCDPISEHNRLYWYRQTLGQGPEFLTYFQNEAQLEKSRLLSDRFSAERPKGSFSTLEIQRTEQGDSAMYLCASSRDPRELFFGEGSRLTVL.

In its sample, this clonotype was seen a few times. CDR3 protein: CASSYGGQGASYTF. The CDR3 nucleotides are TGTGCCAGCAGTTACGGTGGACAGGGGGCAAGCTACACCTTC. The V gene is TRBV6-5, the J gene TRBJ1-2, with 11 positions matching TRBD1. Germline CDR1 reads MNHEY; CDR2 reads SVGAGI. The CDR3 contains 14 residues. Trimming at V came to 2 bases and at J to 9 bases, leaving 5 bases not matched to a gene.

This clonotype was observed at least ten times. The chain carries TRBV5-1 and TRBJ2-5, with 8 positions matching TRBD2. Germline CDR1 reads SGHRS; CDR2 reads YFSETQ. This CDR3 has 15 amino acids. With 0 bases clipped from V and 4 bases from J, the junction kept 5 bases outside the gene matches. The CDR3 DNA reads as TGCGCCAGCAGCTTGGACAGCGGGGGACTAGAGACCCAGTACTTC. Residues: CASSLDSGGLETQYF.

The rearrangement uses TRBV7-3 and TRBJ2-1; D remains unclear. V was clipped by 1 base and J by 9 bases, with 7 bases between them. The CDR3 length is 12 residues. Germline V gives CDR1 SGHTA, CDR2 FQGTGA. The CDR3 nucleotides read TGTGCCAGCAGCTTAAATCATGGTGAGCAGTTCTTC. Its protein is CASSLNHGEQFF.

This chain uses TRBV19 with TRBJ2-2; no firm D call. The germline gives CDR1 LNHDA, CDR2 SQIVND (reference sequence). The V end was cut by 7 bases, the J end by 0 bases, with 15 bases between. The CDR3 has 16 amino acids. CDR3: CASTPLGIANTGELFF. The DNA for the CDR3 is TGTGCCAGTACCCCGTTGGGGATCGCGAACACCGGGGAGCTGTTTTTT.

This chain uses TRBV23-1 with TRBJ2-1; the D gene is possibly TRBD2 (5 bases). TRBV23-1 is an ORF; its function is uncertain. Trimming removed 0 bases from V and 5 bases from J, with 17 bases in between. The CDR3 has 17 amino acids. This CDR3 reads CASSQSPEDCPHNEQFF. CDR3 DNA sequence: TGCGCCAGCAGTCAATCCCCGGAGGATTGCCCCCACAATGAGCAGTTCTTC.

The V call is TRBV7-2, the J call TRBJ1-2, with TRBD1 as a possible D gene (5 bases). Between the trimmed V and J ends, which lost 6 bases and 2 bases, there was a span of 13 bases. This CDR3 contains 14 residues. CDR1 is SGHTA, CDR2 FQGNSA, per germline. CDR3 DNA: TGTGCCAGCAGTCCCCGACAGTCAAACTATGGCTACACCTTC. Protein: CASSPRQSNYGYTF. Full variable domain (outside the CDR3, taken from reference TRBV7-2 and TRBJ1-2): GAGVSQSPSNKVTEKGKDVELRCDPISGHTALYWYRQSLGQGLEFLIYFQGNSAPDKSGLPSDRFSAERTGGSVSTLTIQRTQQEDSAVYLCASSPRQSNYGYTFGSGTRLTVV.